Sequencing of this TCR beta chain was carried out in a study of OX40 agonist ivuxolimab in advanced cancers. Study-wide background: Every 2 weeks, ivuxolimab was infused into the patients intravenously at between 0.01 and 10 mg/kg. Three patients got partial responses; one had hepatocellular carcinoma and two had cutaneous melanoma.

General study results and limits: Both blood CD4+ and CD8+ T cells showed clonal growth by week 6 at 0.1 to 3.0 mg/kg. Among the lowest levels of clonal expansion were found in partial responders at 0.1-3.0 mg/kg.

Profiling relied on immunoSEQ multiplex PCR, and the TCRdb table lists in-frame clones only, not all of them. The sample includes tens of thousands of clones, roughly 90% of them seen just once. Comment on this clone: Antigen specificity is unknown.

The germline gives CDR1 SEHNR, CDR2 FQNEAQ (reference sequence). Trimming took off 5 bases at V and 0 bases at J, with 11 bases between the two ends. The CDR3 totals 15 residues. Sequenced here: CD4+ or CD8+ T cells sorted from blood, sampled in a trial of the OX40 agonist ivuxolimab. The chain links TRBV7-9 to TRBJ1-5, with TRBD1 as a possible D gene (6 bases). This sequence was found in an adult with an advanced solid tumor such as melanoma, head and neck, liver or kidney cancer. CDR3 sequence (DNA): TGTGCCAGCAGCGATCAGGGGCATAGCAATCAGCCCCAGCATTTT. Translated, it gives CASSDQGHSNQPQHF. Variable domain in full (rest from reference TRBV7-9 and TRBJ1-5): DTGVSQNPRHKITKRGQNVTFRCDPISEHNRLYWYRQTLGQGPEFLTYFQNEAQLEKSRLLSDRFSAERPKGSFSTLEIQRTEQGDSAMYLCASSDQGHSNQPQHFGDGTRLSIL.